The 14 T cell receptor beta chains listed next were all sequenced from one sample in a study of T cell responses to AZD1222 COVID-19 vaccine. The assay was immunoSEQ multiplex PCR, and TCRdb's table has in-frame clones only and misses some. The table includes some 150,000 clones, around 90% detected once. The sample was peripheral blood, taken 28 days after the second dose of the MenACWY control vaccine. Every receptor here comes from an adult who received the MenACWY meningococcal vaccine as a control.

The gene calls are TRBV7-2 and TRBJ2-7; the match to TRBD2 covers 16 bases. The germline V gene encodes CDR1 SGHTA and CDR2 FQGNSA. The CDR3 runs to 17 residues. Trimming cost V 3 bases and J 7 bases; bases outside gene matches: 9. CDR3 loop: CASSFTGLAGGPREQYF. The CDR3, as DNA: TGTGCCAGCAGCTTCACGGGACTAGCGGGAGGGCCTCGGGAGCAGTACTTC.

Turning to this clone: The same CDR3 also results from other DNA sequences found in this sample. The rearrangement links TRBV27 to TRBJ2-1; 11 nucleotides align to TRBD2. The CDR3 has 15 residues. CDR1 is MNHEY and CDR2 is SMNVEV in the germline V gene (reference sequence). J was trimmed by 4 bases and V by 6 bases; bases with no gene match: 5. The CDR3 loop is CASSPGTSGYNEQFF. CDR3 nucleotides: TGTGCCAGCAGCCCCGGGACTAGCGGATACAATGAGCAGTTCTTC.

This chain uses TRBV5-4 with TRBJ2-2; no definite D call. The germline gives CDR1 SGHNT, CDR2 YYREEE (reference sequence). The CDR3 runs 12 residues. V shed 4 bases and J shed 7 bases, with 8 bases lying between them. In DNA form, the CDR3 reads TGTGCCAGCAGCCCAATGGGCGGGGAGCTGTTTTTT. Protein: CASSPMGGELFF.

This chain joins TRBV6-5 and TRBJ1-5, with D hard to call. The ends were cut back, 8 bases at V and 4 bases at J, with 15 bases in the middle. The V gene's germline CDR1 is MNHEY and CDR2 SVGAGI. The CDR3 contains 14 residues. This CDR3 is CASRPGSGNQPQHF. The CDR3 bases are TGTGCCAGCCGCCCAGGCAGTGGGAATCAGCCCCAGCATTTT.

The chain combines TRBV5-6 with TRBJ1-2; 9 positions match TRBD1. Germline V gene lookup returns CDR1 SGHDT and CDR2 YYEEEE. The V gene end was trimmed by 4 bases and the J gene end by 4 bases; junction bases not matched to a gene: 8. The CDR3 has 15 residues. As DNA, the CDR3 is TGTGCCAGCAGCATCTCCGGGACAGGGAGCTATGGCTACACCTTC. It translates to CASSISGTGSYGYTF.

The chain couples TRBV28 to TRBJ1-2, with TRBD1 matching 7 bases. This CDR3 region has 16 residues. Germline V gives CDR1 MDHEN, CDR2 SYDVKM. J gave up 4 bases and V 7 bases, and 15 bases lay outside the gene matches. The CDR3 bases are TGTGCCAGCACCATTCCCCCGGGACAGAAGGCCTATGGCTACACCTTC. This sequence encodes CASTIPPGQKAYGYTF.

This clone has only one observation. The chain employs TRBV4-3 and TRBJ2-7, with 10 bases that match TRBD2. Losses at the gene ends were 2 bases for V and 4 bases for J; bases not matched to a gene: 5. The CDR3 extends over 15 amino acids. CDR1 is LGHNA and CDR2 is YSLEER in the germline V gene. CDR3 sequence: CASSQQLAGLYEQYF. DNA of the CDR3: TGCGCCAGCAGCCAACAACTAGCGGGACTATACGAGCAGTACTTC.

CDR3 loop: CASTRGGIDNEQFF. The CDR3 coding sequence is TGTGCCAGCACCCGGGGGGGAATCGATAATGAGCAGTTCTTC. This sequence joins TRBV9 and TRBJ2-1; 8 bases line up with TRBD2. The CDR3 runs 14 residues. Germline CDR1 is SGDLS and CDR2 is YYNGEE. J was trimmed by 7 bases and V by 6 bases; bases with no gene match: 9.

CDR3 nucleotide sequence: TGTGCCAGTAGTATGGAGCAGGGCTACGAGCAGTACTTC. Amino acids: CASSMEQGYEQYF. This rearrangement joins TRBV19 to TRBJ2-7, with a tentative D call TRBD1 (5 bases). The CDR3 has 13 amino acids. Germline V lookup: CDR1 LNHDA, CDR2 SQIVND (reference sequence). V was trimmed by 3 bases and J by 3 bases, leaving 9 bases between them.

CDR3 nucleotides: TGTGCCAGCAGTTTCTGGACAGCATCTGGAAACACCATATATTTT. This translates into CASSFWTASGNTIYF. The chain couples TRBV28 to TRBJ1-3; tentative D call: TRBD1 (6 bases). CDR1 is MDHEN, CDR2 SYDVKM, per germline. Trimming removed 3 bases at V and 1 base at J, with 10 bases between. The length of the CDR3 is 15 residues.

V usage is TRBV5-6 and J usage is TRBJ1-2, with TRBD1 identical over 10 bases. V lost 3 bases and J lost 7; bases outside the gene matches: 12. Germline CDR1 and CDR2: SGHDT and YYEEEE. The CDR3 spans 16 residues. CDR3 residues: CASSSRPLGTGAGYTF. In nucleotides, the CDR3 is TGTGCCAGCAGCTCCCGGCCCCTAGGGACAGGGGCTGGCTACACCTTC.

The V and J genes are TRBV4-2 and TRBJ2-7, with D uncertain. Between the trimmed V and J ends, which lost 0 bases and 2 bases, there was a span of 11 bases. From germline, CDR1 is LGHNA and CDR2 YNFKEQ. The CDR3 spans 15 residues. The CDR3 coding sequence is TGTGCCAGCAGCCAAGAGTTCGCGGTTCCCTACGAGCAGTACTTC. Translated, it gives CASSQEFAVPYEQYF.

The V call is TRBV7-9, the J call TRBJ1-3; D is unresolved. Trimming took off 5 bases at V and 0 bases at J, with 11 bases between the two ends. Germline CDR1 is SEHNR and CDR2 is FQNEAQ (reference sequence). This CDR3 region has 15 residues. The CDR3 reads CASSRRDSSGNTIYF. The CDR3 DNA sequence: TGTGCCAGCAGCAGACGCGATAGCTCTGGAAACACCATATATTTT.

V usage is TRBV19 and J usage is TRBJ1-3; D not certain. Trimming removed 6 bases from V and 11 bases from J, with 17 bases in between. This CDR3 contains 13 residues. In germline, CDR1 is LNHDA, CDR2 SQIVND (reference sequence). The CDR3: CASSINTLKAIYF. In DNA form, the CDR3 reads TGTGCCAGTAGCATCAACACCCTTAAAGCCATATATTTT.